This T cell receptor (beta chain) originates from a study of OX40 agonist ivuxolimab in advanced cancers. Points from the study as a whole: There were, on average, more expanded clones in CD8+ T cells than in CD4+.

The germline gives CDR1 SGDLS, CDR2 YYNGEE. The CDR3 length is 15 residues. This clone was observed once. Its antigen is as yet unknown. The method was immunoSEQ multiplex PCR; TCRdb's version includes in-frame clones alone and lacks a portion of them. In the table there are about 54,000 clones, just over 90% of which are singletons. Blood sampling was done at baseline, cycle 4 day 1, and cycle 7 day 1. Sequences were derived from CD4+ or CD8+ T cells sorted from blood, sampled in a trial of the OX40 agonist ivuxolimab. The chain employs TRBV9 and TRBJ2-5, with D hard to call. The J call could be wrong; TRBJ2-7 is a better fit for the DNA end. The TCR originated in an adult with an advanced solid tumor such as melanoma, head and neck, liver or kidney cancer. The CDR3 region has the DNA TGTGCCAGCAGCGTACTGGACGGACCGTACGGCGAGCAGTACTTC. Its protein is CASSVLDGPYGEQYF.